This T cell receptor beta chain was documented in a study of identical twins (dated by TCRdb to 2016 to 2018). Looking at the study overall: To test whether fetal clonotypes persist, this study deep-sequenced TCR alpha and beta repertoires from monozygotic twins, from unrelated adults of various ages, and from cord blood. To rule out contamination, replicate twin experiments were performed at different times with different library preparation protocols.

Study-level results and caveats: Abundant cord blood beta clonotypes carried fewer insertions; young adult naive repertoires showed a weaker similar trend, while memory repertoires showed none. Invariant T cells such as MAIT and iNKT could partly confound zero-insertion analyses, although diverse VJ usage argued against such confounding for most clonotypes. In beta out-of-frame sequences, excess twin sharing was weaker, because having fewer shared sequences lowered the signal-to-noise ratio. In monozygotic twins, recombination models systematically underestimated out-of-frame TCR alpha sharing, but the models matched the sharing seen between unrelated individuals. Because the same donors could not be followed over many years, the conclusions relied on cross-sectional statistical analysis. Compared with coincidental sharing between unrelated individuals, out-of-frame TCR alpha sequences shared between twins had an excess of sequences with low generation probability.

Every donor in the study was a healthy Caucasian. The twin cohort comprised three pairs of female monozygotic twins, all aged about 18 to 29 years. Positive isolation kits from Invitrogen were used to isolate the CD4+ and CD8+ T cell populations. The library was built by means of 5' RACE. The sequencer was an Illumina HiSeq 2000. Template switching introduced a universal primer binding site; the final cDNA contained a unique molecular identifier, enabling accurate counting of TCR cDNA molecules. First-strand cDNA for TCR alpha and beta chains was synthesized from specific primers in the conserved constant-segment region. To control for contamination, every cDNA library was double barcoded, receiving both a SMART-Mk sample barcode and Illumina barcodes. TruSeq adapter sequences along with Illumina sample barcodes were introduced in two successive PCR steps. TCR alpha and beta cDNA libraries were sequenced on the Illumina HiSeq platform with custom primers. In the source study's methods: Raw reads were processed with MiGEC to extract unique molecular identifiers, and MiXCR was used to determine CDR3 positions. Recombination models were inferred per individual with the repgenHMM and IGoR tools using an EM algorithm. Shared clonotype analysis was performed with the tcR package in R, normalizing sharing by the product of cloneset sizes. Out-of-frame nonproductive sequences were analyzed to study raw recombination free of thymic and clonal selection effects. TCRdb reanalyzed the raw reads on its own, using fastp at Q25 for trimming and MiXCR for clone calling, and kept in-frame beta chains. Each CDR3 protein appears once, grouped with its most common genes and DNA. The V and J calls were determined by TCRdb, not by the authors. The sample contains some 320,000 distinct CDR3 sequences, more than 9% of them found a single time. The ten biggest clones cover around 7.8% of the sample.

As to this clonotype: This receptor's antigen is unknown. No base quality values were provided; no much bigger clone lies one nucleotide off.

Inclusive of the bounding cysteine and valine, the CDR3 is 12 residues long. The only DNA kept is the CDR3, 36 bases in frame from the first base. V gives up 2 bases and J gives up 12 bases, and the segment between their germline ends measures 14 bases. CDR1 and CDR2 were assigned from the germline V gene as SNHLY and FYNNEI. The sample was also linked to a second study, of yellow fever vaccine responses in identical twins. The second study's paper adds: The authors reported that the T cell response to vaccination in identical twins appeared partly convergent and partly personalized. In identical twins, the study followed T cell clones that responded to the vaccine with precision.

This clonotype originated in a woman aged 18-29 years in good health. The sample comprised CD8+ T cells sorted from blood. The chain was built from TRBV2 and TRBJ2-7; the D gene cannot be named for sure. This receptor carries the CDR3 CASSEQLLGLYV. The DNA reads TGTGCCAGCAGTGAACAGCTTCTAGGCTTGTACGTC.